This T cell receptor (beta chain) was sequenced during a study of molecular identifiers for immune sequencing clone quantification. On the study more broadly: RNA, taken in replicates from about 21,000 or 97,000 naive CD8 cells, was split five ways, with four sequenced. General study results and limits: Spiked Jurkat TCR RNA from one cell was reportedly detectable among some 930,000 naive cells. With a barcode shared among identical TCR molecules, highly expanded clone sizes could be underestimated.

Germline V CDR1 and CDR2: LGHNA, YSLEER. Trimming removed 3 bases at V and 7 bases at J, with 19 bases between. The CDR3 is 16 amino acids. MiXCR, run by TCRdb on the PCR reads, gives a single entry per CDR3 protein. The table records about 89,000 distinct CDR3 sequences, 15% to 20% of them present only once. This clonotype was counted ten times or more. Its antigen remains unidentified. Sorting defined naive CD8 T cells as CD8+CD4-CCR7+CD45RA+. This TCR was recovered from a human donor in good health. Some libraries in this study had Jurkat cell RNA spiked in. Sequencing was carried out using naive CD8+ T cells from blood, with Jurkat cell RNA spiked in. Subset here: FACS-sorted CD8+CD4-CCR7+CD45RA+ naive T cells. V gene TRBV4-3 combines with J gene TRBJ1-5; D uncertain. The CDR3 DNA follows: TGCGCCAGCAGCCAGTATGCCGGAGTACGTAACCAGCCCCAGCATTTT. It specifies CASSQYAGVRNQPQHF.